One sample yielded the 21 T cell receptor beta chains listed below, sequenced in a study of shared clonotypes between healthy human individuals. TCRdb's copy holds only in-frame clones and misses some; the assay was immunoSEQ multiplex PCR. Of approximately 1.5 million clones listed, 98% are singletons. The sequencing input was naive CD4+ T cells sorted from blood. Subset meaning: CD45RA+ positively selected. The receptors derive from a man aged 25 to 45 in good health.

The chain has TRBV7-2 and TRBJ2-7; no clear D. Between the trimmed V and J ends, which lost 1 base and 6 bases, there was a span of 13 bases. The germline CDR1 and CDR2 sequences are SGHTA and FQGNSA. The CDR3 covers 14 residues. The CDR3, as DNA: TGTGCCAGCAGCTTAGTCAAAACAGCCCCCGAGCAGTACTTC. Its protein is CASSLVKTAPEQYF.

The V and J genes are TRBV4-3 and TRBJ2-7, with TRBD1 matching 8 bases. Germline CDR1 LGHNA, CDR2 YSLEER. Trimming cost V 3 bases and J 2 bases; bases outside gene matches: 12. This CDR3 region has 17 residues. CDR3 nucleotide sequence: TGCGCCAGCAGCCATGACACCCCGGACAGGGCAACCTACGAGCAGTACTTC. It specifies CASSHDTPDRATYEQYF.

CDR3 in amino acids: CASSPALLKPTGELFF. The DNA of the CDR3 is TGCGCCAGCAGCCCCGCCCTATTAAAACCCACCGGGGAGCTGTTTTTT. This sequence joins TRBV5-1 and TRBJ2-2; D call uncertain. The CDR3 is made up of 16 amino acids. The V gene's germline CDR1 is SGHRS and CDR2 YFSETQ. Trimming took 4 bases from V and 4 from J, leaving 17 bases between them.

The V call is TRBV27, the J call TRBJ2-7, with D perhaps TRBD1 or TRBD2 (5 bases each). The CDR3 spans 17 residues. Germline V gives CDR1 MNHEY, CDR2 SMNVEV (reference sequence). The V and J ends lost 3 bases and 1 base respectively, with 19 bases between them. The CDR3 reads CASSFFSGAERSYEQYF. The CDR3 DNA reads TGTGCCAGCAGTTTCTTTTCCGGGGCAGAGAGATCCTACGAGCAGTACTTC.

The gene calls are TRBV20-1 and TRBJ2-4; D remains unclear. V lost 3 bases and J 5 bases, leaving 2 bases between the germline ends. The CDR3 runs 10 residues. Germline lookup yields CDR1 DFQATT and CDR2 SNEGSKA (reference sequence). CDR3 sequence (DNA): TGCAGTGCTAGTCAAAACATTCAGTACTTC. This sequence encodes CSASQNIQYF.

This chain connects TRBV19 to TRBJ2-5, with D possibly matching TRBD2 (6 bases). This CDR3 region has 14 residues. V lost 3 bases and J 3 bases, leaving 11 bases between the germline ends. Germline V gene data show CDR1 as LNHDA and CDR2 as SQIVND (reference sequence). The CDR3 loop reads CASSIWEAKETQYF. The CDR3 DNA reads as TGTGCCAGTAGTATCTGGGAGGCAAAAGAGACCCAGTACTTC.

This chain joins TRBV6-1 and TRBJ2-7; D gene uncertain. The CDR3 is made up of 11 amino acids. Trimming left V 8 bases short and J 6 bases short, with 11 bases between. Germline V gene data show CDR1 as MNHNS and CDR2 as SASEGT. The CDR3 protein is CASQISGEQYF. DNA for the CDR3: TGTGCCAGCCAGATTTCTGGCGAGCAGTACTTC.

CDR3 nucleotide sequence: TGTGCCAGCTCACCGGCCCCCGACTATACCAATGAGCAGTTCTTC. Translated: CASSPAPDYTNEQFF. The chain is built from TRBV18 and TRBJ2-1; TRBD2 might be the D (5 bases). This CDR3 has 15 residues. Germline V CDR1 and CDR2: KGHSH, LQKENI. Trimming took off 3 bases at V and 6 bases at J, with 15 bases between the two ends. The full variable domain, completed using reference TRBV18 and TRBJ2-1, is NAGVMQNPRHLVRRRGQEARLRCSPMKGHSHVYWYRQLPEEGLKFMVYLQKENIIDESGMPKERFSAEFPKEGPSILRIQQVVRGDSAAYFCASSPAPDYTNEQFFGPGTRLTVL.

As for this clone: The same CDR3 also results from other DNA sequences found in this sample. J is TRBJ2-5 and V is TRBV15, with D unresolved. CDR1 and CDR2 from the germline V gene are LNHNV and YYDKDF (reference sequence). With 0 bases removed from V and 5 bases from J, the gap between germline ends came to 7 bases. This CDR3 comprises 13 residues. The CDR3 loop reads CATSRDRTETQYF. DNA of the CDR3: TGTGCCACCAGCAGAGATCGTACCGAGACCCAGTACTTC. The full variable domain, in which reference TRBV15 and TRBJ2-5 provide the parts outside the CDR3, is DAMVIQNPRYQVTQFGKPVTLSCSQTLNHNVMYWYQQKSSQAPKLLFHYYDKDFNNEADTPDNFQSRRPNTSFCFLDIRSPGLGDTAMYLCATSRDRTETQYFGPGTRLLVL.

This clone was detected once. The chain links TRBV29-1 to TRBJ2-5; D tentatively reads TRBD1 or TRBD2 (6 bases each). With 7 bases removed from V and 4 bases from J, the gap between germline ends came to 13 bases. The CDR3 length is 12 residues. The germline V gene encodes CDR1 SQVTM and CDR2 ANQGSEA. This CDR3 is CSASRGRETQYF. CDR3 sequence (DNA): TGCAGCGCCTCCCGGGGGCGAGAGACCCAGTACTTC.

This chain links TRBV5-6 with TRBJ2-7; the match to TRBD2 covers 10 bases. CDR1 and CDR2 (germline): SGHDT, YYEEEE. CDR3 length: 15 amino acids. J was trimmed by 2 bases and V by 4 bases; bases with no gene match: 6. The CDR3 DNA reads as TGTGCCAGCAGCCTGAGGACTAGCGGTCCCTACGAGCAGTACTTC. Amino acids: CASSLRTSGPYEQYF.

The J gene is TRBJ2-1, the V gene TRBV20-1; D call uncertain. Germline CDR1 and CDR2: DFQATT and SNEGSKA (reference sequence). Trimming removed 6 bases at V and 3 bases at J, with 3 bases between. The CDR3 has 10 residues. CDR3 amino acids: CSAYYNEQFF. The CDR3 bases are TGCAGTGCATACTACAATGAGCAGTTCTTC.

CDR3 in amino acids: CASSKTGLEPQHF. The DNA for the CDR3 is TGTGCCAGCAGTAAGACAGGACTTGAGCCCCAGCATTTT. The rearrangement uses TRBV28 and TRBJ1-5; tentative D call: TRBD1 (6 bases). V was clipped by 5 bases and J by 8 bases, with 13 bases between them. Germline CDR1 and CDR2: MDHEN and SYDVKM. The CDR3 runs to 13 residues.

This chain joins TRBV6-1 and TRBJ2-7; D is tentatively TRBD1 or TRBD2 (6 bases each). The CDR3 totals 16 residues. Per the germline V gene, CDR1 is MNHNS and CDR2 is SASEGT. V lost 3 bases, J lost 3 bases, and 18 bases lay in between. This CDR3 reads CASSEGAGQGNYEQYF. The DNA for the CDR3 is TGTGCCAGCAGTGAGGGGGCGGGGCAGGGAAACTACGAGCAGTACTTC.

CDR3 bases: TGTGCCAGCAGCTTAGGCGGGGCTCAGCCCCAGCATTTT. Its translation is CASSLGGAQPQHF. This rearrangement joins TRBV7-2 to TRBJ1-5, with TRBD1 as a possible D gene (5 bases). The length of the CDR3 is 13 residues. Germline V gene sequence: CDR1 SGHTA, CDR2 FQGNSA. The V end was cut by 1 base, the J end by 6 bases, with 7 bases between.

The CDR3 reads CASSIQGPKETQYF. Written as DNA, the CDR3 is TGTGCCAGTAGTATTCAGGGACCGAAAGAGACCCAGTACTTC. The J gene is TRBJ2-5, the V gene TRBV19; D possibly matches TRBD1 or TRBD2 (5 bases each). V shed 3 bases and J shed 3 bases, with 11 bases lying between them. This CDR3 has 14 amino acids. Germline lookup yields CDR1 LNHDA and CDR2 SQIVND (reference sequence).

The chain recombines TRBV2 with TRBJ2-7, with TRBD2 matching over 10 bases. The V gene's germline CDR1 is SNHLY and CDR2 FYNNEI. This CDR3 is 15 amino acids long. V lost 5 bases, J lost 2 bases, and 6 bases stayed unmatched. The CDR3 protein is CASSTLAGPTYEQYF. The CDR3 DNA reads TGTGCCAGCAGTACACTAGCGGGGCCTACCTACGAGCAGTACTTC.

CDR3 protein: CASSSKEALAGLSYEQYF. The CDR3 bases are TGTGCCAGCAGCTCAAAGGAGGCACTAGCGGGTCTTTCCTACGAGCAGTACTTC. The chain uses TRBV7-9 and TRBJ2-7, with TRBD2 matching 9 bases. The V segment lost 4 bases and the J segment 1 base; nucleotides outside the gene matches: 14. This CDR3 comprises 18 residues. Germline V lookup: CDR1 SEHNR, CDR2 FQNEAQ (reference sequence).

The chain uses TRBV14 and TRBJ1-1, with D tentatively TRBD1 (5 bases). V gave up 1 base and J gave up 0 bases, with 18 bases separating them. The germline V gene encodes CDR1 SGHDN and CDR2 FVKESK. This CDR3 contains 18 residues. The CDR3 region is CASSQGPKGRRMNTEAFF. CDR3 nucleotide sequence: TGTGCCAGCAGCCAAGGGCCTAAGGGACGTAGGATGAACACTGAAGCTTTCTTT.

This chain joins TRBV18 and TRBJ1-1; TRBD1 might be the D (6 bases). Trimming removed 5 bases from V and 0 bases from J, with 13 bases in between. The CDR3 is made up of 15 amino acids. The V gene's germline CDR1 is KGHSH and CDR2 LQKENI. CDR3 protein: CASSSYRVMNTEAFF. The DNA for the CDR3 is TGTGCCAGCTCATCCTACAGGGTAATGAACACTGAAGCTTTCTTT.

The chain combines TRBV6-5 with TRBJ2-2, with 8 bases lining up with TRBD2. CDR1 and CDR2 (germline): MNHEY, SVGAGI. The CDR3 covers 14 residues. V dropped 8 bases and J dropped 4; count of bases not matched to a gene: 6. The DNA of the CDR3 is TGTGCCAGCCGGGAGGGGACCACCACCGGGGAGCTGTTTTTT. The encoded protein is CASREGTTTGELFF.